These 27 T cell receptor beta chains originate from one sample sequenced in a study of blood T cell repertoires in COVID-19. The data were produced by immunoSEQ multiplex PCR, yet TCRdb's version contains in-frame clones alone and is incomplete. The table includes roughly 68,000 clones, about nine tenths detected once. Sequencing was carried out using peripheral blood. The source is a woman in her 70s with acute or convalescent COVID-19.

CDR3 sequence (DNA): TGTGCCAGCGTTAGCGGGGGGGCGGCCTACAATGAGCAGTTCTTC. Amino acids: CASVSGGAAYNEQFF. The J gene is TRBJ2-1, the V gene TRBV6-5; 11 bases agree with TRBD2. The CDR3 loop spans 15 amino acids. With V trimmed by 8 bases and J by 2 bases, 5 bases remained unmatched. Germline V lookup: CDR1 MNHEY, CDR2 SVGAGI.

For the CDR3, the DNA is TGTGCCAGCAGTAACACCGGGACAGTGGCCGGAAACACCATATATTTT. Translation: CASSNTGTVAGNTIYF. The chain is built from TRBV3-1 (or the pseudogene TRBV3-2) and TRBJ1-3, with 7 nucleotides matching TRBD1. CDR1 LGHDT and CDR2 YNNKEL come from the germline V gene (reference sequence). CDR3 length: 16 amino acids. Losses at the gene ends were 6 bases for V and 4 bases for J; bases not matched to a gene: 12.

This chain uses TRBV5-8 with TRBJ1-1, with no clear D. The CDR3 sequence is 13 residues long. Germline lookup yields CDR1 SGHTS and CDR2 YDEGEE. With 4 bases removed from V and 0 bases from J, the gap between germline ends came to 7 bases. Written as DNA, the CDR3 is TGTGCCAGCAGCCCAACACTGAACACTGAAGCTTTCTTT. This sequence encodes CASSPTLNTEAFF.

This clone was picked up a small number of times. The DNA of the CDR3 is TGTGCTGCGACTAGCGGGAGCACCTACAATGAGCAGTTCTTC. Its protein product is CAATSGSTYNEQFF. V and J are TRBV30 and TRBJ2-1; 12 bases line up with TRBD2. The CDR3 contains 14 residues. Germline loops: CDR1 GTSNPN, CDR2 SVGIG (reference sequence). The full variable domain, rest sourced from reference TRBV30 and TRBJ2-1, is SQTIHQWPATLVQPVGSPLSLECTVEGTSNPNLYWYRQAAGRGLQLLFYSVGIGQISSEVPQNLSASRPQDRQFILSSKKLLLSDSGFYLCAATSGSTYNEQFFGPGTRLTVL.

The chain combines TRBV28 with TRBJ2-2; perhaps TRBD1 as D (7 bases). V was trimmed by 7 bases and J by 6 bases, leaving 12 bases between them. The CDR3 covers 13 residues. Germline V gene sequence: CDR1 MDHEN, CDR2 SYDVKM. CDR3 protein: CASNRRGAGELFF. DNA of the CDR3: TGTGCCAGCAATCGCAGGGGGGCCGGGGAGCTGTTTTTT.

CDR3 loop: CASSQEGLVIYEQYF. As DNA, the CDR3 is TGTGCCAGCAGCCAAGAGGGACTAGTAATCTACGAGCAGTACTTC. The chain couples TRBV3-1 (or the pseudogene TRBV3-2) to TRBJ2-7; 8 nucleotides agree with TRBD2. The J segment lost 3 bases and the V segment lost 0 bases, leaving 4 bases of the junction unmatched. Germline loops: CDR1 LGHDT, CDR2 YNNKEL (reference sequence). This CDR3 contains 15 residues.

This rearrangement joins TRBV12-1 to TRBJ1-4. TRBV12-1 is reported as a pseudogene. This CDR3 region has 16 residues. The CDR3 sequence: CASQRPLEATNEKLFF. In nucleotides, the CDR3 is TGTGCCAGCCAGCGGCCACTAGAGGCAACTAATGAAAAACTGTTTTTT.

About this clone itself: The sample holds other DNA sequences that translate to the same CDR3. V usage is TRBV27 and J usage is TRBJ1-5; unclear D gene. V was trimmed by 2 bases and J by 6 bases, leaving 11 bases between them. Germline V gene sequence: CDR1 MNHEY, CDR2 SMNVEV (reference sequence). This CDR3 contains 14 residues. The DNA for the CDR3 is TGTGCCAGCAGTTTAAATGGCAGAGGTCAGCCCCAGCATTTT. It encodes CASSLNGRGQPQHF.

The table lists this clone with a count of one. J is TRBJ2-6 and V is TRBV3-1 (or the pseudogene TRBV3-2); 8 positions match TRBD2. Germline CDR1 reads LGHDT; CDR2 reads YNNKEL (reference sequence). The CDR3 is 18 amino acids. After removal of 1 base from V and 0 bases from J, the junction contained 5 bases not matched to a gene. The CDR3 is CASSQVGGGSSGANVLTF. In DNA, the CDR3 is TGTGCCAGCAGCCAAGTGGGCGGGGGGAGCTCTGGGGCCAACGTCCTGACTTTC.

The chain couples TRBV30 to TRBJ1-4; D is undetermined. Trimming removed 0 bases at V and 5 bases at J, with 7 bases between. In germline, CDR1 is GTSNPN, CDR2 SVGIG (reference sequence). This CDR3 contains 13 residues. CDR3 sequence: CAWSVPPNEKLFF. DNA of the CDR3: TGTGCCTGGAGTGTCCCCCCGAATGAAAAACTGTTTTTT.

This rearrangement joins TRBV11-1 to TRBJ1-1; 12 nucleotides align to TRBD1. CDR1 and CDR2 (germline): SGHAT, FQDESV (reference sequence). The CDR3 length is 16 residues. V lost 5 bases to trimming and J lost 4 bases; unmatched junction nucleotides: 8. The CDR3 DNA is TGTGCCAGCAGCCTACGGGACAGGGGGCCAGGCACTGAAGCTTTCTTT. It codes for CASSLRDRGPGTEAFF. Drawing the rest from reference TRBV11-1 and TRBJ1-1, the complete variable domain is EAEVAQSPRYKITEKSQAVAFWCDPISGHATLYWYRQILGQGPELLVQFQDESVVDDSQLPKDRFSAERLKGVDSTLKIQPAELGDSAMYLCASSLRDRGPGTEAFFGQGTRLTVV.

The chain employs TRBV2 and TRBJ1-4; possibly TRBD1 for D (6 bases). This CDR3 region has 14 residues. From germline, CDR1 is SNHLY and CDR2 FYNNEI. V was pared by 6 bases and J by 5 bases, with 13 bases between. The CDR3 region is CASSETGLNEKLFF. DNA of the CDR3: TGTGCCAGCAGCGAAACAGGGTTAAATGAAAAACTGTTTTTT.

The CDR3 DNA is TGCGCCAGCAGCTCGCTACAGGGGCCGAACACTGAAGCTTTCTTT. Protein: CASSSLQGPNTEAFF. This sequence joins TRBV5-1 and TRBJ1-1, with 7 positions matching TRBD1. The CDR3 is 15 amino acids. The germline V gene encodes CDR1 SGHRS and CDR2 YFSETQ. Trimming cost V 3 bases and J 1 base; bases outside gene matches: 6.

This chain connects TRBV18 to TRBJ1-2; D might be TRBD1 (5 bases). This CDR3 spans 13 amino acids. Between the trimmed V and J ends, which lost 3 bases and 4 bases, there was a span of 9 bases. The V gene's germline CDR1 is KGHSH and CDR2 LQKENI. Here the CDR3 reads CASSPDSLYGYTF. As DNA, the CDR3 is TGTGCCAGCTCACCCGACAGTCTCTATGGCTACACCTTC.

This clone was counted once. V gene TRBV29-1 combines with J gene TRBJ2-1; D ambiguous. Germline V lookup: CDR1 SQVTM, CDR2 ANQGSEA. The CDR3 has 13 amino acids. The germline V and J ends were trimmed by 3 bases and 4 bases, with 10 bases remaining between them. The CDR3 DNA reads as TGCAGCGTTGATGGCAGAGGATACAATGAGCAGTTCTTC. Its protein product is CSVDGRGYNEQFF.

CDR3 DNA: TGTGCCAGCAGCCCGCAGGGGGCCTACAATGAGCAGTTCTTC. Amino acid sequence: CASSPQGAYNEQFF. The chain has TRBV7-3 and TRBJ2-1, with 7 bases matching TRBD1. After removal of 5 bases from V and 2 bases from J, the junction contained 3 bases not matched to a gene. There are 14 residues in the CDR3. Germline V gene data show CDR1 as SGHTA and CDR2 as FQGTGA.

The V and J genes are TRBV18 and TRBJ2-2, with D possibly being TRBD2 (5 bases). Germline CDR1 and CDR2: KGHSH and LQKENI. Trimming removed 2 bases from V and 3 bases from J, with 10 bases in between. The CDR3 extends over 15 amino acids. The CDR3: CASSPWGSDTGELFF. The CDR3 bases are TGTGCCAGCTCACCATGGGGTAGCGACACCGGGGAGCTGTTTTTT.

Remarks on this clone: The germline gene is not matched at one end of the junction; a read error may be the cause. The V gene is TRBV6-5, the J gene TRBJ2-7; D may be TRBD1 (6 bases). The germline V gene has CDR1 MNHEY and CDR2 SVGAGI. The CDR3 is 13 residues long. CDR3 sequence: CASSSPGGHKVDF. Written as DNA, the CDR3 is TGTGCCAGCAGTTCCCCTGGGGGACACAAGGTGGACTTC.

V usage is TRBV12-3 or TRBV12-4 and J usage is TRBJ1-2; a possible D gene is TRBD1 (6 bases). The CDR3 consists of 13 residues. The V and J ends lost 4 bases and 8 bases respectively, with 14 bases between them. CDR3 sequence: CASSSLAGGGYTF. The CDR3 DNA follows: TGTGCCAGCAGTTCACTTGCGGGGGGCGGCTACACCTTC.

The J gene is TRBJ1-2, the V gene TRBV6-2 or TRBV6-3, with D hard to call. Per germline, CDR1 MNHEY and CDR2 SVGEGT. Deletions cut 6 bases from V and 6 bases from J, with 17 bases between. The CDR3 runs to 14 residues. In DNA form, the CDR3 reads TGTGCCAGCAGCCCCACTTCCCCAGGCAATGGCTACACCTTC. Its protein is CASSPTSPGNGYTF.

The sample holds one count of this clone. The chain is built from TRBV24-1 and TRBJ2-1, with a tentative D call TRBD1 (6 bases). The CDR3 is 16 amino acids. V lost 4 bases and J 6 bases, leaving 18 bases between the germline ends. Germline V gene data show CDR1 as KGHDR and CDR2 as SFDVKD. The CDR3, as DNA: TGTGCCACCAGTGACCCAGGGGCCGCTGACCTCAATGAGCAGTTCTTC. This encodes CATSDPGAADLNEQFF.

The chain combines TRBV7-3 with TRBJ2-2; D remains ambiguous. Germline CDR1 is SGHTA and CDR2 is FQGTGA. V was shortened by 2 bases and J by 15 bases, with 10 bases between the two germline ends. This CDR3 is 11 amino acids long. CDR3 nucleotides: TGTGCCAGCAGCTTAGGTTCCGAGGTGTTTTTT. This translates into CASSLGSEVFF.

V is TRBV2 and J is TRBJ1-3, with 10 positions matching TRBD1. Losses at the gene ends were 4 bases for V and 3 bases for J; bases not matched to a gene: 9. The CDR3 has 17 amino acids. Germline loops: CDR1 SNHLY, CDR2 FYNNEI. CDR3 bases: TGTGCCAGCAGTGGGGGAATTGGGACAGGGGATGGAAACACCATATATTTT. This gives the protein CASSGGIGTGDGNTIYF.

This clone was seen a few times. The rearrangement joins TRBV4-1 to TRBJ2-2; D is unresolved. Trimming left V 1 base short and J 8 bases short, with 5 bases between. The CDR3 length is 12 residues. The germline V gene encodes CDR1 MGHRA and CDR2 YSYEKL. Here the CDR3 reads CASSQVSGELFF. The CDR3 coding sequence is TGCGCCAGCAGCCAAGTGTCAGGGGAGCTGTTTTTT.

The chain uses TRBV7-6 and TRBJ1-5, with 7 bases fitting TRBD1. The CDR3 totals 19 residues. V lost 1 base, J lost 10 bases, and 22 bases stayed unmatched. Looked up from germline, CDR1 is SGHVS and CDR2 is FNYEAQ. CDR3 DNA: TGTGCCAGCAGCTTAGGGGCCCTGCGGACAGGTATGACCAAGTATCCCCAGCATTTT. It encodes CASSLGALRTGMTKYPQHF.

The CDR3 loop reads CASTDKSGANVLTF. Here the CDR3 DNA reads TGTGCCAGTACCGACAAATCTGGGGCCAACGTCCTGACTTTC. This chain connects TRBV19 to TRBJ2-6; D ambiguous. The CDR3 is 14 amino acids. CDR1 is LNHDA and CDR2 is SQIVND in the germline V gene (reference sequence). V lost 7 bases to trimming and J lost 1 base, with 8 bases between them.

The CDR3 loop reads CASSSGIGEQYF. CDR3 bases: TGTGCCAGCAGTTCGGGGATAGGAGAGCAGTACTTC. The rearrangement uses TRBV6-5 and TRBJ2-7; possibly TRBD2 for D (5 bases). Trimming shortened V by 4 bases and J by 7 bases, and 11 bases separated the two germline ends. Per germline, CDR1 MNHEY and CDR2 SVGAGI. The CDR3 has 12 amino acids.